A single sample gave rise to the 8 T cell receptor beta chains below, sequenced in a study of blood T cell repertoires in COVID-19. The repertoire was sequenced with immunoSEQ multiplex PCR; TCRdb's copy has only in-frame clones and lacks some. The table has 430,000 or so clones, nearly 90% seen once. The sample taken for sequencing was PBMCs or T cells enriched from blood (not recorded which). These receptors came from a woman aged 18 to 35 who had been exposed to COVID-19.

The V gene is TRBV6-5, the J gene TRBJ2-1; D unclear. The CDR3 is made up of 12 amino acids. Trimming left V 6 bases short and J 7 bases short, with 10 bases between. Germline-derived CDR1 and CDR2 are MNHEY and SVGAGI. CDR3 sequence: CASSPGTNEQFF. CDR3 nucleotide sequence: TGTGCCAGCAGCCCGGGTACGAATGAGCAGTTCTTC.

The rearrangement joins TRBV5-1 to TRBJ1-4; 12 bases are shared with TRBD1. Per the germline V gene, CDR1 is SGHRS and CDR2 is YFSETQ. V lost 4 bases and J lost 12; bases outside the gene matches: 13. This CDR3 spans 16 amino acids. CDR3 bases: TGCGCCAGCAGCCCGGAGGGGACAGGGGGCTTATCGGAACTGTTTTTT. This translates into CASSPEGTGGLSELFF.

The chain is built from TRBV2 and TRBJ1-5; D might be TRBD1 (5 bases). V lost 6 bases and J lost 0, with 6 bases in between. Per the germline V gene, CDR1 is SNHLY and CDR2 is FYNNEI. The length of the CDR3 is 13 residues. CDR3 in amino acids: CASRDSSNQPQHF. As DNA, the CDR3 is TGTGCCAGCAGAGACAGTAGCAATCAGCCCCAGCATTTT.

The CDR3 region has the DNA TGTGCCAGCAGTTGGAAGGGGCGGAACACTGAAGCTTTCTTT. It codes for CASSWKGRNTEAFF. The chain couples TRBV6-5 to TRBJ1-1; maybe TRBD1 (5 bases). The CDR3 is 14 amino acids. In germline, CDR1 is MNHEY, CDR2 SVGAGI. The ends were cut back, 4 bases at V and 1 base at J, with 10 bases in the middle.

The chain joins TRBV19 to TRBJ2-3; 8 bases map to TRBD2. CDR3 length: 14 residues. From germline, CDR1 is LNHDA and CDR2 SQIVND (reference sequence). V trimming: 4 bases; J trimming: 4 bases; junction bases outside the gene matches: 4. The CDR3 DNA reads TGTGCCAGTAGTAGTAGCGGGGAGTCAGATACGCAGTATTTT. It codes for CASSSSGESDTQYF.

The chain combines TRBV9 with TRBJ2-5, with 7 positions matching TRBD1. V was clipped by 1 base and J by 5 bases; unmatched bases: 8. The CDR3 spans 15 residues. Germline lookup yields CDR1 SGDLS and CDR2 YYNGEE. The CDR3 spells CASSVWGQSTETQYF. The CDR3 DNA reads TGTGCCAGCAGCGTATGGGGACAGTCGACGGAGACCCAGTACTTC.

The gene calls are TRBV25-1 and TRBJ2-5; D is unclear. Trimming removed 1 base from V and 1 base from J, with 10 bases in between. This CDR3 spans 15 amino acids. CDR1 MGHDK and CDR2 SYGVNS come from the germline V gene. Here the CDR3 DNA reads TGTGCCAGCAGTGAATTCCGCGGCTTCCAAGAGACCCAGTACTTC. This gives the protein CASSEFRGFQETQYF.

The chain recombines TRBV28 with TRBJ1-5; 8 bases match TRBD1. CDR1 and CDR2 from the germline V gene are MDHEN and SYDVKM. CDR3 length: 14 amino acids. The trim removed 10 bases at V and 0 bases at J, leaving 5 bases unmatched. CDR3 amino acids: CAIGTGYSNQPQHF. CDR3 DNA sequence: TGTGCCATCGGGACAGGCTATAGCAATCAGCCCCAGCATTTT.